Below are 28 T cell receptor beta chains sequenced from a single sample in a study of primary melanoma T cells and metastatic recurrence. Repertoires were generated with immunoSEQ multiplex PCR, while TCRdb's copy carries only in-frame clones and drops some. The sample has around 100 clones. Material: melanoma tumor tissue. These TCRs come from a human donor with melanoma.

The gene calls are TRBV18 and TRBJ1-1; TRBD1 matches 7 bases. J gave up 3 bases and V 6 bases, and 10 bases lay outside the gene matches. The CDR3 is 15 residues long. The V gene's germline CDR1 is KGHSH and CDR2 LQKENI. The CDR3 is CASSQRDSRYTEAFF. The CDR3, as DNA: TGTGCCAGCTCGCAAAGGGACAGCCGTTACACTGAAGCTTTCTTT.

V is TRBV6-8 and J is TRBJ1-1, with a possible D match to TRBD1 (6 bases). Trimming stripped 6 bases from V and 0 bases from J, with 11 bases between. Germline V CDR1 and CDR2: MNHGY, SAAAGT. The CDR3 length is 14 residues. The CDR3 loop is CASRTGTLNTEAFF. CDR3 coding DNA: TGTGCCAGCAGAACTGGGACACTGAACACTGAAGCTTTCTTT.

The chain carries TRBV7-1 and TRBJ1-3; D gene unclear. TRBV7-1 is given ORF status, its function remaining uncertain. V gave up 4 bases and J gave up 4 bases, with 8 bases separating them. This CDR3 region has 13 residues. The DNA for the CDR3 is TGTGCCAGCAGCTTAAGTAGCGGAAACACCATATATTTT. This translates into CASSLSSGNTIYF.

This chain uses TRBV19 with TRBJ1-5, with 12 positions matching TRBD1. This CDR3 region has 15 residues. CDR1 and CDR2 (germline): LNHDA, SQIVND (reference sequence). V gave up 5 bases and J gave up 2 bases; unmatched junction bases: 1. CDR3 residues: CASSGTGGGNQPQHF. CDR3 coding DNA: TGTGCCAGTAGTGGGACAGGGGGCGGCAATCAGCCCCAGCATTTT.

The chain uses TRBV11-3 and TRBJ2-2; possible D gene TRBD2, 6 bases. The CDR3 contains 17 residues. Looked up from germline, CDR1 is SGHNT and CDR2 is YENEEA. With 0 bases removed from V and 3 bases from J, the gap between germline ends came to 14 bases. CDR3 nucleotide sequence: TGTGCCAGCAGCTTAGATGGCCGGGACTCCTACACCGGGGAGCTGTTTTTT. This encodes CASSLDGRDSYTGELFF.

This rearrangement joins TRBV5-1 to TRBJ2-7; D perhaps matches TRBD1 (5 bases). V lost 2 bases and J 3 bases, leaving 12 bases between the germline ends. Germline CDR1 reads SGHRS; CDR2 reads YFSETQ. This CDR3 region has 14 residues. CDR3 residues: CASSFSGSHYEQYF. As DNA, the CDR3 is TGCGCCAGCAGCTTTTCAGGGTCACACTACGAGCAGTACTTC.

The genes are TRBV15 and TRBJ2-6; D remains unclear. CDR3 length: 15 residues. Per the germline V gene, CDR1 is LNHNV and CDR2 is YYDKDF (reference sequence). The V end lost 0 bases, the J end lost 0 bases, and 3 bases lay between the germline ends. CDR3 DNA sequence: TGTGCCACCAGCAGAGACCTCTCTGGGGCCAACGTCCTGACTTTC. It translates to CATSRDLSGANVLTF.

Notes on this clone: A junction end diverges from the germline sequence, so it may reflect a read error. The rearrangement uses TRBV11-3 and TRBJ2-4, with a tentative D call TRBD2 (5 bases). This CDR3 comprises 14 residues. The germline CDR1 and CDR2 sequences are SGHNT and YENEEA. CDR3 sequence (DNA): TGTGCCAGCAGCCCCGCGGGCCAGAAAAATATTCAGTACTTC. It specifies CASSPAGQKNIQYF.

V is TRBV6-8 and J is TRBJ1-4; the D gene is possibly TRBD1 (5 bases). Germline V gene data show CDR1 as MNHGY and CDR2 as SAAAGT. Trimming removed 5 bases at V and 8 bases at J, with 15 bases between. This CDR3 is 14 amino acids long. The CDR3 reads CASSAGPRGEKLFF. As DNA, the CDR3 is TGTGCCAGCAGTGCCGGGCCCCGGGGGGAAAAACTGTTTTTT.

Within the sample, this clone is hyperexpanded. This sequence joins TRBV29-1 and TRBJ2-7; TRBD2 might be the D (6 bases). Trimming cost V 4 bases and J 7 bases, with 17 bases left between them. The CDR3 sequence is 13 residues long. Germline loops: CDR1 SQVTM, CDR2 ANQGSEA. CDR3 sequence reads: CSVVPLAHGEQYF. In DNA form, the CDR3 reads TGCAGCGTTGTGCCACTAGCACACGGGGAGCAGTACTTC.

The J gene is TRBJ2-2, the V gene TRBV7-7; the D gene could be TRBD1 or TRBD2 (6 bases each). Trimming stripped 5 bases from V and 1 base from J, with 14 bases between. This CDR3 region has 16 residues. Looked up from germline, CDR1 is SSHAT and CDR2 is FNYEAQ (reference sequence). DNA for the CDR3: TGTGCCAGCAGCCGGGGGCGGACTCAGAACACCGGGGAGCTGTTTTTT. Its protein is CASSRGRTQNTGELFF.

The chain joins TRBV19 to TRBJ2-1; no clear D. The V end lost 2 bases, the J end lost 2 bases, and 4 bases lay between the germline ends. The germline V gene encodes CDR1 LNHDA and CDR2 SQIVND (reference sequence). The CDR3 consists of 13 residues. DNA of the CDR3: TGTGCCAGTAGTATAAGCACCTACAATGAGCAGTTCTTC. This gives the protein CASSISTYNEQFF.

This clone was seen only a few times. V usage is TRBV11-3 and J usage is TRBJ1-4; D ambiguous. CDR3 length: 16 residues. Looked up from germline, CDR1 is SGHNT and CDR2 is YENEEA. Trimming took 4 bases from V and 0 from J, leaving 12 bases between them. CDR3 loop: CASSSLDYTTNEKLFF. Here the CDR3 DNA reads TGTGCCAGCAGCTCCTTGGACTATACAACTAATGAAAAACTGTTTTTT.

The table lists this clone with a count of one. V is TRBV18 and J is TRBJ2-5; maybe TRBD1 (5 bases). This CDR3 spans 13 amino acids. Germline loops: CDR1 KGHSH, CDR2 LQKENI. Trimming pared 10 bases from V and 4 bases from J, leaving 16 bases between. The CDR3 DNA reads TGTGCCACCTCTAAGGGGCAGGGAGAGACCCAGTACTTC. Residues: CATSKGQGETQYF.

This chain links TRBV14 with TRBJ1-1; D perhaps matches TRBD1 (6 bases). CDR1 SGHDN and CDR2 FVKESK come from the germline V gene. V was clipped by 2 bases and J by 5 bases, with 15 bases between them. CDR3 length equals 15 residues. This CDR3 is CASSQWGQGRTEAFF. The DNA for the CDR3 is TGTGCCAGCAGCCAATGGGGGCAGGGCCGTACTGAAGCTTTCTTT.

V usage is TRBV16 and J usage is TRBJ2-7, with D unclear. Trimming pared 5 bases from V and 2 bases from J, leaving 13 bases between. CDR1 and CDR2 (germline): KGHSY, FQNENV. CDR3 length: 14 residues. The CDR3 DNA follows: TGTGCCAGCAGCTCCCCCTTTGGGCCCTACGAGCAGTACTTC. Protein product: CASSSPFGPYEQYF.

The chain recombines TRBV6-8 with TRBJ2-7; 8 positions agree with TRBD2. Germline loops: CDR1 MNHGY, CDR2 SAAAGT. This CDR3 is 13 amino acids long. V trimming: 10 bases; J trimming: 6 bases; junction bases outside the gene matches: 11. In nucleotides, the CDR3 is TGTGCCACCAACCCCGGGGGGGAAGGCGAGCAGTACTTC. Its protein is CATNPGGEGEQYF.

The chain links TRBV29-1 to TRBJ2-7; D possibly corresponds to TRBD2 (6 bases). Trimming cost V 4 bases and J 8 bases, with 18 bases left between them. From germline, CDR1 is SQVTM and CDR2 ANQGSEA. This CDR3 has 13 residues. As DNA, the CDR3 is TGCAGCGTTGTGCCACTAGCACACAGAAAGCAGTACTTC. Protein product: CSVVPLAHRKQYF.

The chain joins TRBV11-3 to TRBJ2-4; no firm D call. V was cut by 2 bases and J by 1 base, with 12 bases left in between. The CDR3 has 16 amino acids. Germline assignment: CDR1 SGHNT and CDR2 YENEEA. The CDR3 reads CASSLFPVGAKNIQYF. The CDR3 DNA sequence: TGTGCCAGCAGCTTATTCCCTGTTGGTGCCAAAAACATTCAGTACTTC.

The chain employs TRBV7-5 and TRBJ2-7; the table gives TRBD1 as D, unverified against the DNA. TRBV7-5 is classified as a pseudogene. The CDR3 has 15 residues. DNA of the CDR3: TGTGCCAGCAGCCTCGGACAGGGGAGGACCTACGAGCAGTACTTC. It yields the protein CASSLGQGRTYEQYF.

In this sample, this clone turned up once. The V and J genes are TRBV11-3 and TRBJ1-6, with D possibly being TRBD1 (5 bases). Germline V gene data show CDR1 as SGHNT and CDR2 as YENEEA. V dropped 4 bases and J dropped 10 bases, with 23 bases sitting between them. This CDR3 spans 17 amino acids. DNA for the CDR3: TGTGCCAGCAGCTCCCATGACCGGCAGGGAACGAAATCACCCCTCCACTTT. As protein: CASSSHDRQGTKSPLHF.

The gene calls are TRBV11-3 and TRBJ2-2; D unclear. Trimming took off 3 bases at V and 0 bases at J, with 8 bases between the two ends. There are 15 residues in the CDR3. The germline gives CDR1 SGHNT, CDR2 YENEEA. The CDR3 bases are TGTGCCAGCAGCTTGTGGTCCGCGAACACCGGGGAGCTGTTTTTT. Translated: CASSLWSANTGELFF.

The rearrangement links TRBV11-3 to TRBJ1-1, with D possibly TRBD1 on 6 matching bases. Germline-derived CDR1 and CDR2 are SGHNT and YENEEA. This CDR3 is built from 15 residues. V gave up 2 bases and J gave up 4 bases, with 14 bases separating them. Written as DNA, the CDR3 is TGTGCCAGCAGCTTACAGGGGCAGCAGTCCACTGAAGCTTTCTTT. It yields the protein CASSLQGQQSTEAFF.

The chain is built from TRBV11-3 and TRBJ2-6; D ambiguous. The CDR3 is 15 residues long. Germline-derived CDR1 and CDR2 are SGHNT and YENEEA. Trimming stripped 3 bases from V and 4 bases from J, with 10 bases between. The DNA of the CDR3 is TGTGCCAGCAGCTTTGAACTATACGGGGCCAACGTCCTGACTTTC. This encodes CASSFELYGANVLTF. The variable domain in full, with the rest retrieved from reference TRBV11-3 and TRBJ2-6, is EAGVVQSPRYKIIEKKQPVAFWCNPISGHNTLYWYLQNLGQGPELLIRYENEEAVDDSQLPKDRFSAERLKGVDSTLKIQPAELGDSAVYLCASSFELYGANVLTFGAGSRLTVL.

The rearrangement uses TRBV6-8 and TRBJ2-3; possible D gene TRBD2, 6 bases. V dropped 6 bases and J dropped 2 bases, with 18 bases sitting between them. The CDR3 contains 16 residues. Germline V gene data show CDR1 as MNHGY and CDR2 as SAAAGT. CDR3 in DNA: TGTGCCAGCAGCTACGGCCTGAGCGGGCTCACAGATACGCAGTATTTT. It yields the protein CASSYGLSGLTDTQYF.

The rearrangement joins TRBV19 to TRBJ2-3; 9 bases agree with TRBD1. The CDR3 runs to 17 residues. Per the germline V gene, CDR1 is LNHDA and CDR2 is SQIVND (reference sequence). The J segment lost 7 bases and the V segment lost 0 bases, leaving 11 bases of the junction unmatched. In nucleotides, the CDR3 is TGTGCCAGTAGTATAGATTCAGGGACAGGGAGGGGATATACGCAGTATTTT. As protein: CASSIDSGTGRGYTQYF.

About this clone itself: The junction shows a germline mismatch at one end, possibly a read error. The rearrangement joins TRBV11-3 to TRBJ2-1, with TRBD1 identical over 10 bases. The CDR3 sequence is 15 residues long. Germline assignment: CDR1 SGHNT and CDR2 YENEEA. In nucleotides, the CDR3 is TGTGCCAGCAGGGTCTTGGGGACAGGGGTCAATGAACAGTTCTTC. Residues: CASRVLGTGVNEQFF. Drawing the rest from reference TRBV11-3 and TRBJ2-1, the complete variable domain is EAGVVQSPRYKIIEKKQPVAFWCNPISGHNTLYWYLQNLGQGPELLIRYENEEAVDDSQLPKDRFSAERLKGVDSTLKIQPAELGDSAVYLCASRVLGTGVNEQFFGPGTRLTVL.

This chain links TRBV10-2 with TRBJ2-6; no clear D. Looked up from germline, CDR1 is WSHSY and CDR2 is SAAADI. This CDR3 has 18 residues. Trimming left V 4 bases short and J 5 bases short, with 21 bases between. In DNA form, the CDR3 reads TGCGCCAGCAGTGTTGCAATAAGATCACAAAGTCGGGCCAACGTCCTGACTTTC. Protein product: CASSVAIRSQSRANVLTF.